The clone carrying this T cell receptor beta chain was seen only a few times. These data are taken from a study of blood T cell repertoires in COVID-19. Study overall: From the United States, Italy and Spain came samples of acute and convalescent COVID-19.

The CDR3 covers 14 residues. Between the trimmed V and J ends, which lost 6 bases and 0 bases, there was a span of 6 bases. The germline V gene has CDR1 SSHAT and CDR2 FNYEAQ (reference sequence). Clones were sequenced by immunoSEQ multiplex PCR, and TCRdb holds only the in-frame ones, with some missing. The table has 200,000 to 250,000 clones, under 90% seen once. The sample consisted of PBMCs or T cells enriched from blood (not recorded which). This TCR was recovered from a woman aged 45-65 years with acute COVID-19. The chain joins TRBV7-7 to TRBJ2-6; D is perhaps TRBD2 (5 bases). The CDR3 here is CASSGSSGANVLTF. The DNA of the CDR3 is TGTGCCAGCAGTGGGAGCTCTGGGGCCAACGTCCTGACTTTC.